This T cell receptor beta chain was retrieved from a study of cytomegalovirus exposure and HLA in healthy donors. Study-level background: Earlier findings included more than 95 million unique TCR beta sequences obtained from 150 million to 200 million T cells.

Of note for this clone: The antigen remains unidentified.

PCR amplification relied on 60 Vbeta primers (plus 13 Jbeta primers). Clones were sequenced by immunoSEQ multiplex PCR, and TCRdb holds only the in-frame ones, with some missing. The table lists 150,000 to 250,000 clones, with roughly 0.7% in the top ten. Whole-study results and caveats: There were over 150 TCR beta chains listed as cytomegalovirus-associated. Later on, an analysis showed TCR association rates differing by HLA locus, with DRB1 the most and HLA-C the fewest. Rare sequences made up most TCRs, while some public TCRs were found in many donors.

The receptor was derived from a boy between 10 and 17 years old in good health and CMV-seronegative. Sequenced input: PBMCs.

In nucleotides, the CDR3 is TGTGCCATCATGGGGAGCTCTGGAAACACCATATATTTT. Protein product: CAIMGSSGNTIYF. The chain employs TRBV10-3 and TRBJ1-3; D is ambiguous. The CDR3 extends over 13 amino acids. Trimming removed 7 bases at V and 0 bases at J, with 7 bases between. Looked up from germline, CDR1 is ENHRY and CDR2 is SYGVKD.